The source of this TCR beta chain is a study of response to subunit inactivated influenza vaccine. V was trimmed by 8 bases and J by 2 bases, leaving 13 bases between them. CDR3 length: 15 amino acids. Germline CDR1 reads MDHEN; CDR2 reads SYDVKM. With respect to this clonotype: As yet, its antigen is unknown.

TCRdb re-called the RT-PCR reads through MiXCR, storing one row per CDR3 protein. The sample consists of approximately 730,000 distinct CDR3 sequences, around 14% of them appearing once. Whole-study findings and limits: The authors proposed limited new T cell recruitment per seasonal influenza vaccination.

The genes are TRBV28 and TRBJ2-6, with D perhaps matching TRBD1 (6 bases). The sample was PBMCs from blood, taken less than 15 days before vaccination. The clonotype was recovered from a man aged 50-59 years who received an inactivated influenza vaccine. Here the CDR3 reads CASRIAGAGANVLTF. CDR3 DNA: TGTGCCAGCCGAATCGCAGGGGCTGGGGCCAACGTCCTGACTTTC. The whole variable domain, remainder taken from reference TRBV28 and TRBJ2-6, is DVKVTQSSRYLVKRTGEKVFLECVQDMDHENMFWYRQDPGLGLRLIYFSYDVKMKEKGDIPEGYSVSREKKERFSLILESASTNQTSMYLCASRIAGAGANVLTFGAGSRLTVL.